These T cell receptor beta chains were read from a single sample in a study of vaccination effects on CD4 cells after COVID-19. Which antigens these TCRs recognize remains unknown. The method was immunoSEQ multiplex PCR; TCRdb's version includes in-frame clones alone and lacks a portion of them. The sample consists of more than 20,000 clones, 55% to 85% of them appearing once. The material sequenced was CD4+ T cells from PBMCs cultured with HCoV-NL63 spike peptides, taken after COVID-19 vaccination. These receptors all come from a human donor who received a COVID-19 vaccine. The CDR3 runs from the conserved cysteine through the conserved F or W. The order of the fields is CDR3 protein, CDR3 DNA, J gene, clone size, D gene, CDR3 length, V gene. The D gene is left open where the match is weak. Some rows have no size entry. The others give once, few or many, or a class for an expanded clone.

CASSHRDRTEAFF TGCGCCAGCAGTCACAGGGACCGCACTGAAGCTTTCTTT TRBJ1-1 few . 13 TRBV10-2
CASSLRPGGTEAFF TGCGCCAGCAGCTTGCGTCCGGGTGGCACTGAAGCTTTCTTT TRBJ1-1 . . 14 TRBV5-1
CASSLTVLSNQPQHF TGTGCCAGCAGCTTGACCGTACTCAGCAATCAGCCCCAGCATTTT TRBJ1-5 few . 15 TRBV5-5
CASRVDSNQPQHF TGTGCCAGCAGGGTTGATAGCAATCAGCCCCAGCATTTT TRBJ1-5 . . 13 TRBV2
CAISEMGDESSPLHF TGTGCCATCAGTGAGATGGGGGATGAGAGTTCACCCCTCCACTTT TRBJ1-6 few . 15 TRBV10-3
CARSLVSPNTEAFF TGTGCCAGAAGCTTGGTGTCACCGAACACTGAAGCTTTCTTT TRBJ1-1 . . 14 TRBV5-3
CASSQDSGTYNEQFF TGCGCCAGCAGCCAAGATTCCGGGACCTACAATGAGCAGTTCTTC TRBJ2-1 . . 15 TRBV4-1
CASSMDRGSYNEQFF TGTGCCAGCAGCATGGACAGGGGCTCCTACAATGAGCAGTTCTTC TRBJ2-1 . TRBD1 15 TRBV7-2
CASSPRLAGAEDTQYF TGTGCCAGCAGCCCCAGACTAGCGGGAGCGGAAGATACGCAGTATTTT TRBJ2-3 . TRBD2 16 TRBV7-9
CASSPLPGGGTDTQYF TGTGCCAGCAGCCCCCTTCCGGGGGGGGGCACAGATACGCAGTATTTT TRBJ2-3 once TRBD2 16 TRBV3-1/TRBV3-2
CASSSRTWRQEKLFF TGTGCCAGCAGCTCGCGGACCTGGAGGCAGGAAAAACTGTTTTTT TRBJ1-4 . . 15 TRBV3-1/TRBV3-2
CASRPDRNQPQHF TGTGCCAGCCGCCCCGACAGAAATCAGCCCCAGCATTTT TRBJ1-5 . . 13 TRBV18
CASSRGQGAYEQYF TGTGCCAGCAGCCGGGGACAGGGGGCGTACGAGCAGTACTTC TRBJ2-7 few TRBD1 14 TRBV3-1/TRBV3-2